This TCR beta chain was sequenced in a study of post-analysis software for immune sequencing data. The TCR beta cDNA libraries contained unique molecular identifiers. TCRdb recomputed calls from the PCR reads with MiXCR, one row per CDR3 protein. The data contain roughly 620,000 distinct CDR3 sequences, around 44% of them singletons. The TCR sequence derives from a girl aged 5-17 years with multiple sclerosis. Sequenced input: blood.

CDR3 residues: CASSLRTGFDEQYF. DNA of the CDR3: TGTGCCAGCAGCCTGAGGACAGGGTTCGACGAGCAGTACTTC. V and J are TRBV12-3 or TRBV12-4 and TRBJ2-5; 8 bases map to TRBD1. The closer fit of TRBJ2-7 to the DNA end suggests the J call may be wrong. CDR3 size: 14 residues.